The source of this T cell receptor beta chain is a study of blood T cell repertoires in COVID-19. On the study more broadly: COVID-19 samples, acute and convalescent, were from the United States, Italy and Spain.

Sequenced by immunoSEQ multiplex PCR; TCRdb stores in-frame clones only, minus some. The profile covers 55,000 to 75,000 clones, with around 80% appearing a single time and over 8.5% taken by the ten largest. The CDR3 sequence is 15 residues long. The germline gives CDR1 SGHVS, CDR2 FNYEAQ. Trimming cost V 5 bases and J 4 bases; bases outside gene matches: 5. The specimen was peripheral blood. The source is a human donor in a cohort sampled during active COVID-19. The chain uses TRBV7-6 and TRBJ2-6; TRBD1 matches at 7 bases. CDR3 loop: CASSPGGGGANVLTF. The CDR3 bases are TGTGCCAGCAGCCCAGGGGGTGGAGGGGCCAACGTCCTGACTTTC.